This TCR beta chain is drawn from a study of response to subunit inactivated influenza vaccine. In TCRdb, the RT-PCR reads were re-called with MiXCR into one record per CDR3 protein. The repertoire has 500,000 or so distinct CDR3 sequences, approximately 15% of them found once; the top ten carry less than 4%. Findings of the study overall: Authors proposed each seasonal influenza vaccination draws in few new T cells.

This clonotype was counted a few times. Its specificity is not known. Trimming pared 6 bases from V and 1 base from J, leaving 13 bases between. CDR1 and CDR2 (germline): MNHNS, SASEGT. This CDR3 region has 14 residues. The sample in question was CD4+ T cells sorted from PBMCs, obtained around 2 years after vaccination. The receptor comes from a man between 50 and 75 years old who received an inactivated influenza vaccine. V usage is TRBV6-1 and J usage is TRBJ2-7; either TRBD1 or TRBD2 may fit D (5 bases each). Here the CDR3 DNA reads TGTGCCAGCAGGCTGGGGACGGAATCCTACGAGCAGTACTTC. It translates to CASRLGTESYEQYF.